This TCR beta chain was recovered during a study of T cell clonality in common variable immunodeficiency. Study-level points and caveats: CVID patient heterogeneity limited repertoire-clinical complication correlations. TCRbeta clonality was increased in CVID versus healthy controls.

CDR3 length: 18 residues. Germline values: CDR1 SGHTA, CDR2 FQGNSA. After removal of 0 bases from V and 3 bases from J, the junction contained 8 bases not matched to a gene. This clone occurred many times. What it binds is not known. The read halts 3 residues ahead of the CDR3 end, with the missing end drawn from the germline J gene. This table comes from immunoSEQ multiplex PCR, and its TCRdb copy is limited to in-frame clones, with some not included. Sampling found some 40,000 clones, none seen once. This rearrangement joins TRBV7-2 to TRBJ2-7; 13 bases match TRBD2. The sequence was collected from a person aged 18 to 70 in good health. Sequenced input: peripheral blood mononuclear cells. The chain's CDR3 is CASSLAFRLAGGHYEQYF. The DNA read from the CDR3 is TGTGCCAGCAGCTTAGCTTTCCGACTAGCGGGGGGCCACTACGAG.